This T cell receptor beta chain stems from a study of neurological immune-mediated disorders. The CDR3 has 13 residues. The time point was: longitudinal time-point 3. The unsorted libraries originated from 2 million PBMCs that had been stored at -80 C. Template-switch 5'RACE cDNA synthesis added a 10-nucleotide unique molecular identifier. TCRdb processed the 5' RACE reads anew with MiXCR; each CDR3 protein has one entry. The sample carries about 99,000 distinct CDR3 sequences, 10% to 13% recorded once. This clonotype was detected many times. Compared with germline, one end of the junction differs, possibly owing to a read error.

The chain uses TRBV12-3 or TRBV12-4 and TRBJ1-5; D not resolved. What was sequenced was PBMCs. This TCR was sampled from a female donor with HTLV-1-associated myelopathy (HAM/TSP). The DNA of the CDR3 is TGCGCCAGCAGCTTAAACCCCAATCAGCCCCAGCATTTT. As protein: CASSLNPNQPQHF.